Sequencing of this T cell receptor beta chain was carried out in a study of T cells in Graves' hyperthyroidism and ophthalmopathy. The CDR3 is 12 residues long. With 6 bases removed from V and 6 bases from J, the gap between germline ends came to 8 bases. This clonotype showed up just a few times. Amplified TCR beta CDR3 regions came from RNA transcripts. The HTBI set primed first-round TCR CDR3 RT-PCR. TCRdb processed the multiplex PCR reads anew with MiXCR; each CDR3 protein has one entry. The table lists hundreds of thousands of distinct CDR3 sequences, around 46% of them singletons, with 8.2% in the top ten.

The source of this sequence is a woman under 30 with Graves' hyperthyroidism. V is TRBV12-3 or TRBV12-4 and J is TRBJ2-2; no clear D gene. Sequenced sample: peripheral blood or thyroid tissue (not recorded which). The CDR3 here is CASRPHPGELFF. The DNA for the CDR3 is TGTGCCAGCAGGCCGCATCCCGGGGAGCTGTTTTTT.